The 24 T cell receptor beta chains in this list originate from one sample, sequenced in a study of T cell responses to AZD1222 COVID-19 vaccine. Repertoires were generated with immunoSEQ multiplex PCR, while TCRdb's copy carries only in-frame clones and drops some. This table has more than 150,000 clones, 85% to 95% appearing once. Sequenced here: peripheral blood, sampled 28 days after the second AZD1222 dose. The source is an adult who received the AZD1222 COVID-19 vaccine.

The CDR3 bases are TGTGCCACCAGTGAGGGAAGAACAGGAAACACTGAAGCTTTCTTT. This translates into CATSEGRTGNTEAFF. The chain employs TRBV24-1 and TRBJ1-1; possibly TRBD1 for D (5 bases). The CDR3 is made up of 15 amino acids. The germline V gene encodes CDR1 KGHDR and CDR2 SFDVKD. V lost 4 bases and J lost 2, with 13 bases in between.

Turning to this clone: The limits of the CDR3 on the DNA are not certain, so only TCRdb's listed CDR3 is given. CDR3 protein: CASSFGSGETQYF. The J gene is TRBJ2-5, the V gene TRBV27. Germline-derived CDR1 and CDR2 are MNHEY and SMNVEV (reference sequence). The CDR3 has 13 residues if both end residues are counted.

This chain joins TRBV3-1 (or the pseudogene TRBV3-2) and TRBJ1-4, with TRBD1 matching 7 bases. Unmatched junction bases numbered 8, after V lost 3 bases and J lost 4 bases. The CDR3 is 16 amino acids. Germline values: CDR1 LGHDT, CDR2 YNNKEL (reference sequence). Written as DNA, the CDR3 is TGTGCCAGCAGCCAGACAACAGGGGCGGTTAATGAAAAACTGTTTTTT. Translated: CASSQTTGAVNEKLFF.

This chain connects TRBV30 to TRBJ2-7; 7 nucleotides match TRBD2. The CDR3 runs 13 residues. The V segment lost 4 bases and the J segment 2 bases; nucleotides outside the gene matches: 5. CDR1 and CDR2 from the germline V gene are GTSNPN and SVGIG (reference sequence). The CDR3 coding sequence is TGTGCCTGGATGGGAGGGTTGACCTACGAGCAGTACTTC. Amino acid sequence: CAWMGGLTYEQYF.

The chain uses TRBV27 and TRBJ1-2, with TRBD1 identical over 7 bases. V was pared by 10 bases and J by 6 bases, with 11 bases of the junction left unmatched. The CDR3 totals 13 residues. Germline assignment: CDR1 MNHEY and CDR2 SMNVEV (reference sequence). DNA for the CDR3: TGTGCCACCGGCGGAGGGGGCGGGGATGGCTACACCTTC. Translation: CATGGGGGDGYTF.

This clone showed up just once. This chain links TRBV5-6 with TRBJ2-7; TRBD2 might be the D (6 bases). V lost 5 bases to trimming and J lost 0 bases, with 12 bases between them. CDR1 is SGHDT, CDR2 YYEEEE, per germline. CDR3 size: 14 residues. CDR3 in DNA: TGTGCCAGCAGTTTCGCCGGGGGCTCCTACGAGCAGTACTTC. As protein: CASSFAGGSYEQYF.

The chain uses TRBV25-1 and TRBJ1-2; 7 bases line up with TRBD1. Germline CDR1 MGHDK, CDR2 SYGVNS. The V segment lost 8 bases and the J segment 1 base; nucleotides outside the gene matches: 7. This CDR3 is 14 amino acids long. CDR3 coding DNA: TGTGCCAGCGAAGGACAGGATCTTAACTATGGCTACACCTTC. This encodes CASEGQDLNYGYTF.

This chain joins TRBV11-3 and TRBJ2-7; no definite D call. The V end lost 1 base, the J end lost 2 bases, and 9 bases lay between the germline ends. Per the germline V gene, CDR1 is SGHNT and CDR2 is YENEEA. This CDR3 has 14 residues. CDR3 sequence: CASSLGGRAYEQYF. In DNA, the CDR3 is TGTGCCAGCAGCTTAGGAGGACGAGCCTACGAGCAGTACTTC. Full variable domain (outside the CDR3, taken from reference TRBV11-3 and TRBJ2-7): EAGVVQSPRYKIIEKKQPVAFWCNPISGHNTLYWYLQNLGQGPELLIRYENEEAVDDSQLPKDRFSAERLKGVDSTLKIQPAELGDSAVYLCASSLGGRAYEQYFGPGTRLTVT.

This clone was seen once. The gene calls are TRBV19 and TRBJ2-7; D may be TRBD1 (5 bases). Germline V gene data show CDR1 as LNHDA and CDR2 as SQIVND (reference sequence). Trimming shortened V by 11 bases and J by 1 base, and 18 bases separated the two germline ends. The CDR3 is 14 amino acids. The DNA of the CDR3 is TGTGCCTCTTCCCTGGCCCACAGGTCCTACGAGCAGTACTTC. Residues: CASSLAHRSYEQYF. The full variable domain, with the rest looked up from reference TRBV19 and TRBJ2-7, is DGGITQSPKYLFRKEGQNVTLSCEQNLNHDAMYWYRQDPGQGLRLIYYSQIVNDFQKGDIAEGYSVSREKKESFPLTVTSAQKNPTAFYLCASSLAHRSYEQYFGPGTRLTVT.

This chain connects TRBV14 to TRBJ2-7; 16 bases are shared with TRBD2. The V and J ends lost 0 bases and 0 bases, in that order; junction bases with no gene match: 8. Germline CDR1 reads SGHDN; CDR2 reads FVKESK. The CDR3 loop spans 20 amino acids. CDR3 sequence (DNA): TGTGCCAGCAGCCAAGAAAGAGGGACTAGCGGGAGGGCCGGCTCCTACGAGCAGTACTTC. Translated: CASSQERGTSGRAGSYEQYF.

This clone occurred once. V gene TRBV27 combines with J gene TRBJ1-1; maybe TRBD1 (6 bases). V gave up 6 bases and J gave up 2 bases, with 13 bases separating them. The germline CDR1 and CDR2 sequences are MNHEY and SMNVEV (reference sequence). This CDR3 is 14 amino acids long. The CDR3 nucleotides are TGTGCCAGCAGGCAACAGGGCGGTAACACTGAAGCTTTCTTT. It is translated as CASRQQGGNTEAFF.

This chain connects TRBV28 to TRBJ1-2, with D hard to call. CDR1 is MDHEN and CDR2 is SYDVKM in the germline V gene. CDR3 length equals 13 residues. Trimming removed 10 bases at V and 5 bases at J, with 17 bases between. CDR3 nucleotide sequence: TGTGCCAAAAAAGCCACGGGTTTATATGGCTACACCTTC. It is translated as CAKKATGLYGYTF.

The chain uses TRBV11-2 and TRBJ1-5; a weak D match, TRBD1 (6 bases). Trimming left V 5 bases short and J 3 bases short, with 8 bases between. Germline V gives CDR1 SGHAT, CDR2 FQNNGV. CDR3 length equals 13 residues. The CDR3 sequence is CASSRDTNQPQHF. The CDR3 bases are TGTGCCAGCAGCCGGGACACCAATCAGCCCCAGCATTTT.

This clone appeared once. This chain uses TRBV9 with TRBJ2-1; 7 bases are shared with TRBD1. Germline CDR1 and CDR2: SGDLS and YYNGEE. Unmatched junction bases numbered 6, after V lost 0 bases and J lost 6 bases. The CDR3 sequence is 15 residues long. The CDR3 reads CASSVDRGTANEQFF. The CDR3 DNA sequence: TGTGCCAGCAGCGTAGACAGGGGAACTGCCAATGAGCAGTTCTTC.

This sequence joins TRBV7-9 and TRBJ2-2; D remains unclear. Per germline, CDR1 SEHNR and CDR2 FQNEAQ (reference sequence). V dropped 4 bases and J dropped 2 bases, with 8 bases sitting between them. The CDR3 length is 14 residues. The CDR3 loop reads CASSYIDNTGELFF. The CDR3 nucleotides are TGTGCCAGCAGCTATATCGATAACACCGGGGAGCTGTTTTTT.

The chain combines TRBV28 with TRBJ2-7, with 7 nucleotides matching TRBD2. The CDR3 has 14 residues. Germline CDR1 MDHEN, CDR2 SYDVKM. The J segment lost 4 bases and the V segment lost 6 bases, leaving 9 bases of the junction unmatched. The CDR3 DNA is TGTGCCAGCAGCCCGATGACGGGGGGTTACGAGCAGTACTTC. Amino acids: CASSPMTGGYEQYF.

V is TRBV6-1 and J is TRBJ1-5; unclear D gene. The CDR3 totals 13 residues. With 0 bases removed from V and 4 bases from J, the gap between germline ends came to 4 bases. Germline V CDR1 and CDR2: MNHNS, SASEGT. The CDR3 DNA sequence: TGTGCCAGCAGTGAAGCCCTTAATCAGCCCCAGCATTTT. It codes for CASSEALNQPQHF.

The genes are TRBV14 and TRBJ2-2, with TRBD2 matching 13 bases. The germline gives CDR1 SGHDN, CDR2 FVKESK. V was pared by 4 bases and J by 5 bases, with 16 bases of the junction left unmatched. The CDR3 runs to 20 residues. CDR3 sequence reads: CASSPRPGLAGPLSTGELFF. The CDR3 region has the DNA TGTGCCAGCAGCCCGAGACCGGGACTAGCGGGACCCTTATCTACCGGGGAGCTGTTTTTT.

The rearrangement links TRBV7-3 to TRBJ2-3; TRBD1 might be the D (5 bases). Per the germline V gene, CDR1 is SGHTA and CDR2 is FQGTGA. CDR3 size: 16 residues. The germline V and J ends were trimmed by 0 bases and 6 bases, with 16 bases remaining between them. The CDR3 DNA follows: TGTGCCAGCAGCTTAACAGGGGCCAGGACCCAGGATACGCAGTATTTT. It yields the protein CASSLTGARTQDTQYF.

The genes are TRBV27 and TRBJ1-5; unclear D gene. This CDR3 spans 12 amino acids. CDR1 and CDR2 from the germline V gene are MNHEY and SMNVEV (reference sequence). Trimming took off 3 bases at V and 4 bases at J, with 4 bases between the two ends. CDR3 residues: CASSFGNQPQHF. CDR3 DNA: TGTGCCAGCAGTTTTGGAAATCAGCCCCAGCATTTT.

The chain recombines TRBV15 with TRBJ2-7, with a weak D call TRBD1 (7 bases). CDR1 is LNHNV, CDR2 YYDKDF, per germline (reference sequence). The V end lost 0 bases, the J end lost 4 bases, and 13 bases lay between the germline ends. This CDR3 region has 15 residues. The CDR3 reads CATSRDRQGGYEQYF. For the CDR3, the DNA is TGTGCCACCAGCAGAGATCGGCAGGGGGGATACGAGCAGTACTTC.

This chain joins TRBV14 and TRBJ2-1; no definite D call. Germline V gene lookup returns CDR1 SGHDN and CDR2 FVKESK. The CDR3 length is 18 residues. V was clipped by 2 bases and J by 5 bases, with 22 bases between them. The CDR3: CASSQSDFTVKAHNEQFF. The CDR3 coding sequence is TGTGCCAGCAGCCAATCAGATTTCACGGTGAAGGCCCACAATGAGCAGTTCTTC.

This chain joins TRBV19 and TRBJ2-5; maybe TRBD1 (5 bases). V was cut by 4 bases and J by 1 base, with 10 bases left in between. CDR1 is LNHDA, CDR2 SQIVND, per germline (reference sequence). The CDR3 spans 14 residues. The CDR3 protein is CASSTPGLQETQYF. CDR3 DNA sequence: TGTGCCAGTAGTACCCCAGGGCTCCAAGAGACCCAGTACTTC.

The chain couples TRBV2 to TRBJ2-2; perhaps TRBD2 as D (5 bases). V was trimmed by 10 bases and J by 3 bases, leaving 12 bases between them. CDR1 is SNHLY, CDR2 FYNNEI, per germline. The CDR3 contains 13 residues. CDR3 coding DNA: TGTGCCACCTATAGCGCATACACCGGGGAGCTGTTTTTT. Amino acid sequence: CATYSAYTGELFF.